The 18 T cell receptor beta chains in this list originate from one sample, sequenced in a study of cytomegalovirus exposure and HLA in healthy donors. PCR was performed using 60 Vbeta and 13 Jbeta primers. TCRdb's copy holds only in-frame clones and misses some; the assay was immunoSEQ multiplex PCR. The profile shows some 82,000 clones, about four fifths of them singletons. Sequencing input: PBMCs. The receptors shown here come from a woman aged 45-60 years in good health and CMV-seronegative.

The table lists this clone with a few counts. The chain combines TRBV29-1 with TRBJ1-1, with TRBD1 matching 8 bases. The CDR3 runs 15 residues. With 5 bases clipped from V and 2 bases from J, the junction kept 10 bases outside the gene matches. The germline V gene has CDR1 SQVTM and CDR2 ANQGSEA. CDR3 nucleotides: TGCAGCGTTCGGTCCCGCGACAGGGGCAACACTGAAGCTTTCTTT. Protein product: CSVRSRDRGNTEAFF. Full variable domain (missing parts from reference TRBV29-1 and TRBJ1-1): SAVISQKPSRDICQRGTSLTIQCQVDSQVTMMFWYRQQPGQSLTLIATANQGSEATYESGFVIDKFPISRPNLTFSTLTVSNMSPEDSSIYLCSVRSRDRGNTEAFFGQGTRLTVV.

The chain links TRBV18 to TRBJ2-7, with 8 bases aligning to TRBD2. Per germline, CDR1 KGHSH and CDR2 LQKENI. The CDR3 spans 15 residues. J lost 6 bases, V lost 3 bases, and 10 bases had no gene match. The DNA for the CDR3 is TGTGCCAGCTCACCCCGGAGAGCGGGAGATGGCGAGCAGTACTTC. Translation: CASSPRRAGDGEQYF.

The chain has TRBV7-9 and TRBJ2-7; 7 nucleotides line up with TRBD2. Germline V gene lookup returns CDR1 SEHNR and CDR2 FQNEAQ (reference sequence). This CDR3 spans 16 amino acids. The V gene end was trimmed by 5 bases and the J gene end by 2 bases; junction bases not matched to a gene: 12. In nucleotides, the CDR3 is TGTGCCAGCAGCCAGCGGTCCAGGGAGGGAGCCTACGAGCAGTACTTC. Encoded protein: CASSQRSREGAYEQYF. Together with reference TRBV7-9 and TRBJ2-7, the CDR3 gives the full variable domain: DTGVSQNPRHKITKRGQNVTFRCDPISEHNRLYWYRQTLGQGPEFLTYFQNEAQLEKSRLLSDRFSAERPKGSFSTLEIQRTEQGDSAMYLCASSQRSREGAYEQYFGPGTRLTVT.

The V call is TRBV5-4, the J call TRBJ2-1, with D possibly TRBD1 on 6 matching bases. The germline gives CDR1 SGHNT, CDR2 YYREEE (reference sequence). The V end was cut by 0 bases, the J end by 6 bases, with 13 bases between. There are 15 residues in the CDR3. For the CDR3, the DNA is TGTGCCAGCAGCTTGGCCCTGGCAGGGGCCAATGAGCAGTTCTTC. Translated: CASSLALAGANEQFF.

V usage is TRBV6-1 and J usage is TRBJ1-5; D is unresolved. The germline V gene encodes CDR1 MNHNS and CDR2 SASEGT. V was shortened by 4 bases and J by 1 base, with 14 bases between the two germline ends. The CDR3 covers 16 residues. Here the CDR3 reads CASSALFTVSNQPQHF. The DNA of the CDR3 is TGTGCCAGCAGTGCCCTCTTTACAGTGAGCAATCAGCCCCAGCATTTT.

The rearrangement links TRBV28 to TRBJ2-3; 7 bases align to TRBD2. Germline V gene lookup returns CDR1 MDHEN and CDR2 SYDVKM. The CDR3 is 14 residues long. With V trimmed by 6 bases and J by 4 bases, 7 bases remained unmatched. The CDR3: CASSPQGRADTQYF. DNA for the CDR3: TGTGCCAGCAGCCCGCAAGGGAGGGCAGATACGCAGTATTTT.

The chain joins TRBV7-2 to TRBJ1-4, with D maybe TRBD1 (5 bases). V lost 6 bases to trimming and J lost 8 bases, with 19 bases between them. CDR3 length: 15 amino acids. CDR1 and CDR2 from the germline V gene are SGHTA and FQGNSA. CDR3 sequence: CASRSGGEFREKLFF. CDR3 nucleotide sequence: TGTGCCAGCAGATCGGGGGGGGAGTTTCGAGAAAAACTGTTTTTT.

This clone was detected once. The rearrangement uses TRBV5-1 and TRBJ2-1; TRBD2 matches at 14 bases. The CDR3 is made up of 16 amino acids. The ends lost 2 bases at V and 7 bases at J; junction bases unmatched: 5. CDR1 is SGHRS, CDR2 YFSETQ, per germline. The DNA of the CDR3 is TGCGCCAGCAGCTTCCGGACTAGCGGGAGGACTAATGAGCAGTTCTTC. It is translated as CASSFRTSGRTNEQFF.

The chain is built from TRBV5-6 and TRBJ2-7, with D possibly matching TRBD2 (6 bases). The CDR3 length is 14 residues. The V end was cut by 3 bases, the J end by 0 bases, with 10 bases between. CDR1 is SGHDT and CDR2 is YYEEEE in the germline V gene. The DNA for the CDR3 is TGTGCCAGCAGCTGGGCGGGGAGCTCCTACGAGCAGTACTTC. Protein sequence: CASSWAGSSYEQYF. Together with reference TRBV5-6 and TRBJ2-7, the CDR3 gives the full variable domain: DAGVTQSPTHLIKTRGQQVTLRCSPKSGHDTVSWYQQALGQGPQFIFQYYEEEERQRGNFPDRFSGHQFPNYSSELNVNALLLGDSALYLCASSWAGSSYEQYFGPGTRLTVT.

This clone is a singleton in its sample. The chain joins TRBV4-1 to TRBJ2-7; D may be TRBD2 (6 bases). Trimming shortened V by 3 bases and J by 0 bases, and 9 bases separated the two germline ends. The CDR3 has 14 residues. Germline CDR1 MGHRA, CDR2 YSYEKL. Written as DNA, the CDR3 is TGCGCCAGCAGCCATTACGGGAGCTCCTACGAGCAGTACTTC. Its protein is CASSHYGSSYEQYF.

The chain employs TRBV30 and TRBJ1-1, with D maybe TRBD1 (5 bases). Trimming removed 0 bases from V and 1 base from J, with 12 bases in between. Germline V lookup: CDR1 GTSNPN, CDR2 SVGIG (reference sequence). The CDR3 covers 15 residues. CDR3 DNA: TGTGCCTGGAGTGTAGGGGTTACTGGGAACACTGAAGCTTTCTTT. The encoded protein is CAWSVGVTGNTEAFF.

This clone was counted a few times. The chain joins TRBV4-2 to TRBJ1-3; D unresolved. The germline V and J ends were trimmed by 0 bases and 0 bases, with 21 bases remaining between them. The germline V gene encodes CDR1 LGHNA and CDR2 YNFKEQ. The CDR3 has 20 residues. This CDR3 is CASSQDLSWRIPYSGNTIYF. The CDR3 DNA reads TGTGCCAGCAGCCAAGATCTAAGTTGGCGGATTCCCTACTCTGGAAACACCATATATTTT.

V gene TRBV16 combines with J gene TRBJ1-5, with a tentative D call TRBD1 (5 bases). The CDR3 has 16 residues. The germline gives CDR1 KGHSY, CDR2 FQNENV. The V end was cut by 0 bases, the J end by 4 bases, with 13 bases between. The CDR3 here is CASSQSIGVGNQPQHF. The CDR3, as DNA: TGTGCCAGCAGCCAATCGATAGGGGTTGGAAATCAGCCCCAGCATTTT.

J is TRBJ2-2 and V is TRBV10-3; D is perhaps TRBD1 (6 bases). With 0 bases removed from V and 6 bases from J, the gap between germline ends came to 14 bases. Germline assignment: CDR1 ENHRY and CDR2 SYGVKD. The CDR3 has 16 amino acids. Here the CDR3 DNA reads TGTGCCATCAGTGAGTCTGGTACAGGGAGCCCCGGGGAGCTGTTTTTT. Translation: CAISESGTGSPGELFF.

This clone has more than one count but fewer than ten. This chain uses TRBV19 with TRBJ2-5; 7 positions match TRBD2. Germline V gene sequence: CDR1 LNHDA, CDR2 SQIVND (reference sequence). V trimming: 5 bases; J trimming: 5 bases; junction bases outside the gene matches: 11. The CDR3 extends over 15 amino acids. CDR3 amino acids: CASSSTGGGLETQYF. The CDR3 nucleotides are TGTGCCAGTAGTTCCACGGGGGGAGGATTGGAGACCCAGTACTTC.

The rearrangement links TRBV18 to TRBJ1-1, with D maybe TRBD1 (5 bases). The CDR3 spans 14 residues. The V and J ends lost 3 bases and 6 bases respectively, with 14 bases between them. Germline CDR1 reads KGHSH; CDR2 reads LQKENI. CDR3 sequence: CASSPPQGAPEAFF. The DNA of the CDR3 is TGTGCCAGCTCACCCCCTCAAGGGGCTCCTGAAGCTTTCTTT.

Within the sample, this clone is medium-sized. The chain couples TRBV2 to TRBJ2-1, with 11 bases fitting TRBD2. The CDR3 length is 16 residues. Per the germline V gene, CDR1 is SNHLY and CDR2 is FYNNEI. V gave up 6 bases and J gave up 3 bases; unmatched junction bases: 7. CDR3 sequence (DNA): TGTGCCAGCAGCCCCAGACTAGCGGGAATCTACAATGAGCAGTTCTTC. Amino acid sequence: CASSPRLAGIYNEQFF.

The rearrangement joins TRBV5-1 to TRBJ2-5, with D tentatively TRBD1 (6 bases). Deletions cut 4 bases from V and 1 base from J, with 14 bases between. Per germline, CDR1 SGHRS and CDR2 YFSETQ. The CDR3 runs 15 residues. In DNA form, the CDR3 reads TGCGCCAGCAGCCCCCGGGACACCCCCCAAGAGACCCAGTACTTC. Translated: CASSPRDTPQETQYF.